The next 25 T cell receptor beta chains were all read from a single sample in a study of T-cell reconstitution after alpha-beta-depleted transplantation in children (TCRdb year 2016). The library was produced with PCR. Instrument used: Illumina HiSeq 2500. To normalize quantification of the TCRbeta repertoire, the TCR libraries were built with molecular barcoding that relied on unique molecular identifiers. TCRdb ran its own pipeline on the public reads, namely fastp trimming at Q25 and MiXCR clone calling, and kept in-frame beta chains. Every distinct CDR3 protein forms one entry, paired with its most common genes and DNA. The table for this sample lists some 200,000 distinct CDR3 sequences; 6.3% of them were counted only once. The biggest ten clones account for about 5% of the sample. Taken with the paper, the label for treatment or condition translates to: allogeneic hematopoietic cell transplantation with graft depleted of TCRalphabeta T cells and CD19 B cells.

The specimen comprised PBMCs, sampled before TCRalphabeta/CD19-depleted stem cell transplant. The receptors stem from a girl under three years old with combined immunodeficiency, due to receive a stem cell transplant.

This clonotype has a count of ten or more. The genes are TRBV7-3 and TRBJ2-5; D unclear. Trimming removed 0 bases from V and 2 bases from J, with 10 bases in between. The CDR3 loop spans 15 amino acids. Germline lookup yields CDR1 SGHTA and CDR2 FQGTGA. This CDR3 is CASSLTLATQETQYF. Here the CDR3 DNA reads TGTGCCAGCAGCTTAACGCTGGCTACACAAGAGACCCAGTACTTC.

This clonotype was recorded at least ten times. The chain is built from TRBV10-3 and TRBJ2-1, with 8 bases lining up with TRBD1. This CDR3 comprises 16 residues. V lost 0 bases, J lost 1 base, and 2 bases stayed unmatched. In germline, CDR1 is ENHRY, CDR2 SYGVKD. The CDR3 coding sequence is TGTGCCATCAGTGAGTCGTGGACAGGGTCCTACAATGAGCAGTTCTTC. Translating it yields CAISESWTGSYNEQFF.

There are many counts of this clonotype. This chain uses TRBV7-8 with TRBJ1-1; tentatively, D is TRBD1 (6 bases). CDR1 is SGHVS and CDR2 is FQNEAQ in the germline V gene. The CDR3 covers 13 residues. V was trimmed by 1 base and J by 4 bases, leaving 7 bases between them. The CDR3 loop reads CASSLETGTEAFF. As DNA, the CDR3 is TGTGCCAGCAGCTTAGAGACAGGCACTGAAGCTTTCTTT.

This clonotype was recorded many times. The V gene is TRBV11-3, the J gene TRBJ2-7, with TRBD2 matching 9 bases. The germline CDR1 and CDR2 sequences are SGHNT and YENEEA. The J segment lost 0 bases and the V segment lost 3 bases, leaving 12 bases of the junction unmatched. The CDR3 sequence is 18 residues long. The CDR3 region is CASSFKGPGTSLSYEQYF. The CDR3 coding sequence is TGTGCCAGCAGCTTTAAAGGACCGGGGACTAGCCTCTCCTACGAGCAGTACTTC.

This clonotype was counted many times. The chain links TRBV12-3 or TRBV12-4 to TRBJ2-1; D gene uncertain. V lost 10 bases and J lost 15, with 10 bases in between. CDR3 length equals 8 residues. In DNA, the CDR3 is TGTGCCACCAGCTTAGGGTTCTTC. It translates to CATSLGFF.

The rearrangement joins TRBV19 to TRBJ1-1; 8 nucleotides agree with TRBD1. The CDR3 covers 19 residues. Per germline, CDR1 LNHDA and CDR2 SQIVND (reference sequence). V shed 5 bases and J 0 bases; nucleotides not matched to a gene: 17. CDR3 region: CASSVAGTGDGGMNTEAFF. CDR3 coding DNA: TGTGCCAGTAGTGTCGCCGGGACAGGTGACGGTGGAATGAACACTGAAGCTTTCTTT.

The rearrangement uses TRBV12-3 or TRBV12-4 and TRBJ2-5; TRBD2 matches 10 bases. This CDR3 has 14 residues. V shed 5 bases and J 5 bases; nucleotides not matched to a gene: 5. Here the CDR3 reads CASSPSSGGETQYF. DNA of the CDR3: TGTGCCAGCAGTCCCTCTAGCGGGGGTGAGACCCAGTACTTC.

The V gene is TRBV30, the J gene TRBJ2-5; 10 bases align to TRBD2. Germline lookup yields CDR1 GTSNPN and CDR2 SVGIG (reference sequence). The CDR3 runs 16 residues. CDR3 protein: CSISSGGGRVEETQYF. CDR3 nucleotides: TGTTCAATTTCAAGCGGGGGGGGCAGGGTAGAAGAGACCCAGTACTTC.

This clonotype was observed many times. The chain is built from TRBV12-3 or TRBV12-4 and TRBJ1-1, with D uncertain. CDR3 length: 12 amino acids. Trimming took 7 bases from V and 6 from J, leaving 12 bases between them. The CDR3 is CASMVYSPEAFF. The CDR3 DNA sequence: TGTGCCAGCATGGTTTACAGTCCTGAAGCTTTCTTT.

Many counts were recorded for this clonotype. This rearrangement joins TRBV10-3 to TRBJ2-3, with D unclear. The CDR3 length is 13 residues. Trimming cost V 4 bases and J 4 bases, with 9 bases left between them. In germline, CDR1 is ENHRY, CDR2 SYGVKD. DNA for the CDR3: TGTGCCATCAGTGTAGAGCATGCAGATACGCAGTATTTT. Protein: CAISVEHADTQYF.

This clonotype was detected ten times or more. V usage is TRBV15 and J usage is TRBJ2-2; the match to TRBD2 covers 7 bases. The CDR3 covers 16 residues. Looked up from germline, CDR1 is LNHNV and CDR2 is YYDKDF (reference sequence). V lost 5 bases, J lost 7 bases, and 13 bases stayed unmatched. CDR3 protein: CATSQERLAVDGELFF. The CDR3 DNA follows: TGTGCCACCAGCCAAGAACGCCTAGCGGTGGACGGGGAGCTGTTTTTT.

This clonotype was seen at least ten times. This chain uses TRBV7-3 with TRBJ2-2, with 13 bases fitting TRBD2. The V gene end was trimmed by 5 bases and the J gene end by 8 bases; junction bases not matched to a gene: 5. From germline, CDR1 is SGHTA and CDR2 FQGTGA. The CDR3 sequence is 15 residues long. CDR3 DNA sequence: TGTGCCAGCAGCACCGGACTAGCGGGAGTTGGGGAGCTGTTTTTT. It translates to CASSTGLAGVGELFF.

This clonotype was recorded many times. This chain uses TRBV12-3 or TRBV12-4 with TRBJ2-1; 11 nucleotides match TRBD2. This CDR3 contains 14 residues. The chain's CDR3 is CAVSTSGGANEQFF. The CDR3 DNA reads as TGTGCAGTTTCTACTAGCGGGGGCGCCAATGAGCAGTTCTTC.

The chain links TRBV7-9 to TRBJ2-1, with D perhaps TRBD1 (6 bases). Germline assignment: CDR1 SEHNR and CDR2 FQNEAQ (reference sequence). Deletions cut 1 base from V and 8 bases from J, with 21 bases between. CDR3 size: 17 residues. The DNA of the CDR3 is TGTGCCAGCAGCTTAGTCCCACCGGGACATATCCAATATGAGCAGTTCTTC. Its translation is CASSLVPPGHIQYEQFF. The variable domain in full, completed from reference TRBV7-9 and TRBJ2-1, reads DTGVSQNPRHKITKRGQNVTFRCDPISEHNRLYWYRQTLGQGPEFLTYFQNEAQLEKSRLLSDRFSAERPKGSFSTLEIQRTEQGDSAMYLCASSLVPPGHIQYEQFFGPGTRLTVL.

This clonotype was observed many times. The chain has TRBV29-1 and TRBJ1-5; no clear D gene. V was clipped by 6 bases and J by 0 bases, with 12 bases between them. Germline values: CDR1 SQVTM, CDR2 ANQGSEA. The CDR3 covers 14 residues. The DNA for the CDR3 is TGCAGCGTAGGAGACGGCTATAGCAATCAGCCCCAGCATTTT. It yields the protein CSVGDGYSNQPQHF.

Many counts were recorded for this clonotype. CDR3 coding DNA: TGTGCCAGCAGCTTCGCCCCGGGGGAATATGGCTACACCTTC. Translation gives CASSFAPGEYGYTF. V and J are TRBV7-9 and TRBJ1-2, with a tentative D call TRBD1 (5 bases). Germline V gene lookup returns CDR1 SEHNR and CDR2 FQNEAQ (reference sequence). V was pared by 3 bases and J by 5 bases, with 13 bases between. The CDR3 has 14 amino acids. The full variable domain, with the rest looked up from reference TRBV7-9 and TRBJ1-2, is DTGVSQNPRHKITKRGQNVTFRCDPISEHNRLYWYRQTLGQGPEFLTYFQNEAQLEKSRLLSDRFSAERPKGSFSTLEIQRTEQGDSAMYLCASSFAPGEYGYTFGSGTRLTVV.

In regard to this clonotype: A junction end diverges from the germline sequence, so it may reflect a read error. CDR3 sequence reads: CASSSRTYSHEQYF. CDR3 in DNA: TGTGCCAGCAGCTCAAGGACATACTCCCACGAGCAGTACTTC. The genes are TRBV7-2 and TRBJ2-7; TRBD1 is a possible D gene (5 bases). Germline CDR1 and CDR2: SGHTA and FQGNSA. This CDR3 is built from 14 residues. Full variable domain (outside the CDR3, taken from reference TRBV7-2 and TRBJ2-7): GAGVSQSPSNKVTEKGKDVELRCDPISGHTALYWYRQSLGQGLEFLIYFQGNSAPDKSGLPSDRFSAERTGGSVSTLTIQRTQQEDSAVYLCASSSRTYSHEQYFGPGTRLTVT.

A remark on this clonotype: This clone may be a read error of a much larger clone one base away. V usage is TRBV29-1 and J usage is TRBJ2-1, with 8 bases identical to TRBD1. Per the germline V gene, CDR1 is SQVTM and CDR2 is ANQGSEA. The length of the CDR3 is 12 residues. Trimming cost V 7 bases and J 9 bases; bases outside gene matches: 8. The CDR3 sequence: CSAEDRVVEQFF. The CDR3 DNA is TGCAGCGCCGAGGACAGGGTGGTTGAGCAGTTCTTC.

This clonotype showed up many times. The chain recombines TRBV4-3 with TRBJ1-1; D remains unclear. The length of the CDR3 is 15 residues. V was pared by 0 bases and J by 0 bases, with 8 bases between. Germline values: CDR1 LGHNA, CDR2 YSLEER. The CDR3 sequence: CASSQDPPMNTEAFF. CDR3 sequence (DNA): TGCGCCAGCAGCCAAGATCCGCCGATGAACACTGAAGCTTTCTTT.

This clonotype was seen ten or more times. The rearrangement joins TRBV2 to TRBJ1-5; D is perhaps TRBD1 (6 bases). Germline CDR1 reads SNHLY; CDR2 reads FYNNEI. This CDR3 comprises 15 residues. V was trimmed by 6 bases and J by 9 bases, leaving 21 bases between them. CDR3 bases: TGTGCCAGCAGCCCCGGGACATCCGCTCAGTGGCCCCAGCATTTT. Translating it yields CASSPGTSAQWPQHF.

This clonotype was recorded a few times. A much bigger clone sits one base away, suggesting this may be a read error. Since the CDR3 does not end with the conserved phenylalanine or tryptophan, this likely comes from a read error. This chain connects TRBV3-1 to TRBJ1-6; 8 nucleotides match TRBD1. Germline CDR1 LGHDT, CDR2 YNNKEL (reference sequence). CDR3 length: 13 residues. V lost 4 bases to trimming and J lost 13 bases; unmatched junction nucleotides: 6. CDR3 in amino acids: CASSPRQGSPLHS. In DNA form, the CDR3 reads TGTGCCAGCAGCCCCAGACAGGGGTCGCCCCTCCACTCT.

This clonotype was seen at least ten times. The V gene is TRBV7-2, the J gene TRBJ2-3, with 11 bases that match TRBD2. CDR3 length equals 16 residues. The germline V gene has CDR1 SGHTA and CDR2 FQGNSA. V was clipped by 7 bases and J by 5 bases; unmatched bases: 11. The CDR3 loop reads CASNPSGRRGLDTQYF. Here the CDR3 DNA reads TGTGCCAGCAATCCTAGCGGGAGGAGGGGTCTAGATACGCAGTATTTT.

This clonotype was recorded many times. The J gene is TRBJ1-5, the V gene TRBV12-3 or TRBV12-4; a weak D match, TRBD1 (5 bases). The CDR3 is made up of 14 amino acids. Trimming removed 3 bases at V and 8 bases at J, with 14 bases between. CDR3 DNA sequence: TGTGCCAGCAGTTTTCGGCAGGGCGAGGAGCCCCAGCATTTT. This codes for CASSFRQGEEPQHF.

CDR3 DNA sequence: TGCAGCGTTGTGGAAACCGGGACAGGCGCCAATCAGCCCCAGCATTTT. Amino acid sequence: CSVVETGTGANQPQHF. The chain joins TRBV29-1 to TRBJ1-5; 8 bases match TRBD1. The trim removed 4 bases at V and 3 bases at J, leaving 11 bases unmatched. The CDR3 runs to 16 residues. Germline assignment: CDR1 SQVTM and CDR2 ANQGSEA. Full variable domain (missing parts from reference TRBV29-1 and TRBJ1-5): SAVISQKPSRDICQRGTSLTIQCQVDSQVTMMFWYRQQPGQSLTLIATANQGSEATYESGFVIDKFPISRPNLTFSTLTVSNMSPEDSSIYLCSVVETGTGANQPQHFGDGTRLSIL.

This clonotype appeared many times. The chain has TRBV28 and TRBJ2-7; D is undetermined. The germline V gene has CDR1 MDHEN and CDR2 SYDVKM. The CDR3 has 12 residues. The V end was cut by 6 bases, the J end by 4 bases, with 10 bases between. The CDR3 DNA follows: TGTGCCAGCAGGAAACCCCTTTACGAGCAGTACTTC. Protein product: CASRKPLYEQYF.